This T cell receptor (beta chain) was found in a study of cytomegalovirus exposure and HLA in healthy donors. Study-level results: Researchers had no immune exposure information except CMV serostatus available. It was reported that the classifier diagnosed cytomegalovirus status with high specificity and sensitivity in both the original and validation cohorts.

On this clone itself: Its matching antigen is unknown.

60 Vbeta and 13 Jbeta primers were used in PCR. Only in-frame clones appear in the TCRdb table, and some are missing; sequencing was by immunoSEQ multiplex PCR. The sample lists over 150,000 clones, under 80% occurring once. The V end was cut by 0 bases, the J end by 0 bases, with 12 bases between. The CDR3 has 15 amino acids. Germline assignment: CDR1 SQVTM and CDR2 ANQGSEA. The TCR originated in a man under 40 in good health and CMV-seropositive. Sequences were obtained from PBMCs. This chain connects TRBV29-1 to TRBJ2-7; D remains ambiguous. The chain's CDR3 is CSVEEPTLSSYEQYF. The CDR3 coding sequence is TGCAGCGTTGAAGAACCCACCCTGAGCTCCTACGAGCAGTACTTC.